Included here is one T cell receptor beta chain sequence, with context. What it binds is not known. Time point reported: newly diagnosed GD, antithyroid drugs for less than 3 months. Extracted PBMC RNA gave rise to the TCR library. iRepertoire HTBI primers and Arm-PCR of CDR3 regions built TCR beta libraries. From the multiplex PCR reads, TCRdb called clonotypes with MiXCR, one entry per CDR3 protein. The repertoire includes under 700,000 distinct CDR3 sequences, about 16% of them detected once, and approximately 25% sits in the top ten. This entry is derived from a study of regulatory T cells in long-lasting Graves disease. Study at large: Graves' patients who were just diagnosed had used antithyroid drugs for under 3 months.

The germline gives CDR1 SGHRS, CDR2 YFSETQ. The CDR3 covers 14 residues. V was shortened by 0 bases and J by 8 bases, with 14 bases between the two germline ends. Study-level findings and limits: Favoring TRBV28, TRBJ1-2 and TRBJ2-5 was a feature seen in persistent disease.

This same sample was also taken into another study, of T cells in Graves' hyperthyroidism and ophthalmopathy.

The gene calls are TRBV5-1 and TRBJ1-2; D is ambiguous. The receptor was isolated from a woman aged 35-65 years with Graves disease. The sample in question was peripheral blood mononuclear cells (PBMCs), obtained at new diagnosis, from a patient treated with antithyroid drugs. CDR3 DNA: TGCGCCAGCAGCTTGGACCCGGAATTCCACGGCTACACCTTC. Protein: CASSLDPEFHGYTF.